A selection of T cell receptor beta chains follows, all from one sample in a study of blood T cell repertoires in COVID-19. Profiling relied on immunoSEQ multiplex PCR, and the TCRdb table lists in-frame clones only, not all of them. The repertoire holds some 65,000 clones, with roughly 88% as singletons. The material sequenced was peripheral blood. These TCRs come from a middle-aged man with COVID-19, enrolled during active disease. The CDR3 runs from the conserved cysteine through the conserved F or W. A D gene is named only where the DNA matches it firmly. Part of the rows lack a size; the others show once, few, many or a class for expanded clones.

D,size,V,J,CDR3,DNA
TRBD1,-,TRBV5-1,TRBJ2-7,CASSPGQGPNEQYF,TGCGCCAGCAGCCCGGGACAGGGTCCCAACGAGCAGTACTTC
-,-,TRBV5-4,TRBJ1-4,CASSQYPVRGKNEKLFF,TGTGCCAGCAGCCAATACCCGGTGCGGGGGAAGAATGAAAAACTGTTTTTT
TRBD1,-,TRBV6-5,TRBJ1-2,CASSRGVPGQGAYTF,TGTGCCAGCAGCCGCGGTGTTCCGGGACAGGGCGCCTACACCTTC
-,-,TRBV7-9,TRBJ2-1,CASSPGDNEQFF,TGTGCCAGCAGTCCGGGTGACAATGAGCAGTTCTTC
-,-,TRBV27,TRBJ2-3,CASSLRPGRTDTQYF,TGTGCCAGCAGTTTAAGACCGGGAAGGACAGATACGCAGTATTTT
-,-,TRBV28,TRBJ2-3,CASSHRGIAWDNTDTQYF,TGTGCCAGCAGTCATAGGGGGATAGCTTGGGATAACACAGATACGCAGTATTTT
-,-,TRBV7-8,TRBJ2-2,CASKSQGITGELFF,TGTGCCAGCAAGTCACAGGGAATAACCGGGGAGCTGTTTTTT
-,-,TRBV4-2,TRBJ1-5,CASSQEGPGVPQPQHF,TGTGCCAGCAGCCAAGAAGGGCCAGGGGTCCCTCAGCCCCAGCATTTT
TRBD1,-,TRBV18,TRBJ2-1,CASSRQGYNEQFF,TGTGCCAGCTCACGACAGGGCTACAATGAGCAGTTCTTC
TRBD2,few,TRBV7-8,TRBJ2-1,CASSPRLGTSVNEQFF,TGTGCCAGCAGCCCCCGCTTAGGGACTAGCGTCAATGAGCAGTTCTTC
TRBD1,-,TRBV28,TRBJ1-6,CASSLGTGYAPLHF,TGTGCCAGCAGTTTAGGGACAGGCTACGCACCCCTCCACTTT
TRBD1,-,TRBV6-5,TRBJ1-6,CASSYKTGGNSPLHF,TGTGCCAGCAGTTACAAAACAGGGGGCAACTCACCCCTCCACTTT
TRBD1,-,TRBV19,TRBJ1-5,CASSIRGPGTGKGAGQPQHF,TGTGCCAGTAGTATAAGAGGCCCCGGGACAGGGAAGGGGGCTGGGCAGCCCCAGCATTTT
TRBD1,-,TRBV7-3,TRBJ1-6,CASSLNGRMTGTYNSPLHF,TGTGCCAGCAGCTTAAACGGGCGTATGACAGGGACCTATAATTCACCCCTCCACTTT
TRBD1,-,TRBV4-3,TRBJ2-7,CASSLGTGNYEQYF,TGCGCCAGCAGCCTCGGGACAGGGAACTACGAGCAGTACTTC
TRBD1,few,TRBV28,TRBJ1-3,CASSPGTGGVTIYF,TGTGCCAGCAGCCCCGGGACAGGGGGGGTCACCATATATTTT
-,-,TRBV19,TRBJ2-4,CASSINILANQLAKNIQYF,TGTGCCAGTAGTATAAATATCCTAGCGAACCAGCTGGCCAAAAACATTCAGTACTTC
TRBD1,once,TRBV28,TRBJ2-5,CASSIRQGAETQYF,TGTGCCAGCAGTATCCGACAGGGGGCGGAGACCCAGTACTTC
TRBD2,-,TRBV5-1,TRBJ2-3,CASRVLLAGVADTQYF,TGCGCCAGCAGGGTCCTACTAGCGGGAGTGGCAGATACGCAGTATTTT
TRBD1,-,TRBV19,TRBJ1-6,CASSSSGTGAYSPLHF,TGTGCCAGTAGTTCCTCCGGGACAGGGGCTTATTCACCCCTCCACTTT
-,-,TRBV19,TRBJ1-5,CASSILGGSSNQPQHF,TGTGCCAGTAGTATACTTGGGGGGTCTAGCAATCAGCCCCAGCATTTT
TRBD1,few,TRBV3-1/TRBV3-2,TRBJ2-7,CASSQGPGQEAYEQYF,TGTGCCAGCAGCCAAGGGCCGGGACAGGAGGCCTACGAGCAGTACTTC
-,-,TRBV6-1,TRBJ1-6,CASTGQGWTPLHF,TGTGCCAGCACCGGGCAGGGTTGGACACCCCTCCACTTT
TRBD1,-,TRBV4-3,TRBJ1-6,CASSQDPRTGSSPLHF,TGCGCCAGCAGCCAAGATCCGCGGACAGGGTCTTCACCCCTCCACTTT
TRBD1,-,TRBV29-1,TRBJ1-1,CSVETGGRGTEAFF,TGCAGCGTTGAGACAGGGGGTCGGGGAACTGAAGCTTTCTTT
-,-,TRBV4-2,TRBJ2-2,CASSQDIGGSDTGELFF,TGTGCCAGCAGCCAAGATATCGGGGGAAGTGACACCGGGGAGCTGTTTTTT
TRBD1,-,TRBV5-6,TRBJ1-6,CASSLGTGQGVYNSPLHF,TGTGCCAGCAGCTTGGGTACGGGACAGGGAGTCTATAATTCACCCCTCCACTTT
-,-,TRBV5-1,TRBJ1-4,CASSRNSGGEKLFF,TGCGCCAGCAGCCGTAACAGTGGGGGGGAAAAACTGTTTTTT
-,-,TRBV14,TRBJ2-7,CASSQAGVIHEQYF,TGTGCCAGCAGCCAAGCCGGGGTGATCCACGAGCAGTACTTC
-,-,TRBV7-2,TRBJ1-1,CASSLDRVEAFF,TGTGCCAGCAGCTTAGACAGGGTAGAAGCTTTCTTT
TRBD1,-,TRBV6-2/TRBV6-3,TRBJ1-2,CASSASIGTGAGYTF,TGTGCCAGCAGCGCGTCCATCGGGACAGGGGCCGGCTACACCTTC
TRBD1,-,TRBV27,TRBJ1-1,CASRGPGQGLLVTEAFF,TGTGCCAGCAGGGGACCGGGACAGGGGCTTCTGGTCACTGAAGCTTTCTTT
TRBD2,-,TRBV4-1,TRBJ2-3,CASSQGFLLAGDHRTQYF,TGCGCCAGCAGCCAAGGGTTCCTTCTAGCGGGAGATCATCGTACGCAGTATTTT
-,once,TRBV28,TRBJ1-3,CAGATGHRSSGNTIYF,TGTGCCGGGGCGACGGGACACCGGAGCTCTGGAAACACCATATATTTT
-,-,TRBV2,TRBJ2-7,CASRIGASAAYEQYF,TGTGCTTCACGGATCGGGGCTAGCGCTGCCTACGAGCAGTACTTC
TRBD2,-,TRBV11-3,TRBJ2-1,CASSFGRSSYNEQFF,TGTGCCAGCAGCTTCGGGAGGAGCTCCTACAATGAGCAGTTCTTC
-,-,TRBV7-9,TRBJ2-3,CASSLVGRSTDTQYF,TGTGCCAGCAGCTTAGTTGGGAGAAGCACAGATACGCAGTATTTT
-,-,TRBV12-3/TRBV12-4,TRBJ2-7,CASSLAATYEQYF,TGTGCCAGCAGTTTAGCAGCCACCTACGAGCAGTACTTC
-,-,TRBV25-1,TRBJ1-1,CASRTQGSEAFF,TGTGCCAGCAGGACTCAGGGTTCTGAAGCTTTCTTT
-,-,TRBV11-2,TRBJ1-1,CASSLTPYTEAFF,TGTGCCAGCAGCCTGACACCTTACACTGAAGCTTTCTTT
TRBD2,-,TRBV11-2,TRBJ2-7,CASSFGLAGSYEQYF,TGTGCCAGCAGCTTCGGACTAGCGGGGTCCTACGAGCAGTACTTC
TRBD1,-,TRBV7-6,TRBJ2-7,CASSLRSPGQGAHEQYF,TGTGCCAGCAGCTTACGAAGTCCGGGACAGGGGGCCCACGAGCAGTACTTC
TRBD1,-,TRBV30,TRBJ1-2,CAWSPGQEYGYTF,TGTGCCTGGAGTCCCGGACAGGAATATGGCTACACCTTC
TRBD2,-,TRBV7-2,TRBJ2-7,CASSSGTSGTSSYEQYF,TGTGCCAGCAGCTCCGGGACTAGCGGGACCAGCTCCTACGAGCAGTACTTC
-,-,TRBV11-3,TRBJ1-1,CASSIIPGTEAFF,TGTGCCAGCAGCATAATCCCGGGCACTGAAGCTTTCTTT
-,-,TRBV20-1,TRBJ2-7,CSASQGRYEQYF,TGCAGTGCTAGTCAGGGGAGATACGAGCAGTACTTC
-,-,TRBV14,TRBJ2-3,CASSLGVSSTDTQYF,TGTGCCAGCAGCTTGGGAGTATCTAGCACAGATACGCAGTATTTT
-,-,TRBV29-1,TRBJ1-1,CSVGQSLNTEAFF,TGCAGCGTCGGACAGTCTTTGAACACTGAAGCTTTCTTT
-,few,TRBV6-5,TRBJ1-6,CASSGDNSPLHF,TGTGCCAGCAGCGGGGATAATTCACCCCTCCACTTT
-,-,TRBV19,TRBJ1-5,CASSTTGYVQPQHF,TGTGCCAGTAGTACCACAGGGTATGTTCAGCCCCAGCATTTT
-,-,TRBV6-5,TRBJ2-3,CASGAAGEADTQYF,TGTGCCAGCGGCGCTGCCGGGGAAGCAGATACGCAGTATTTT
-,-,TRBV7-9,TRBJ2-3,CASSSRGRTPIPTDTQYF,TGTGCCAGCAGCTCCCGTGGCCGGACACCGATACCCACAGATACGCAGTATTTT
TRBD1,-,TRBV19,TRBJ2-2,CASSLWTGWDTGELFF,TGTGCCAGTAGCCTTTGGACAGGGTGGGACACCGGGGAGCTGTTTTTT
-,-,TRBV7-2,TRBJ2-5,CASSATMAQETQYF,TGTGCCAGCAGCGCAACTATGGCCCAAGAGACCCAGTACTTC
TRBD1,-,TRBV19,TRBJ1-5,CASSAGGYLINQPQHF,TGTGCCAGTAGCGCAGGGGGCTACTTAATTAATCAGCCCCAGCATTTT